This entry features one T cell receptor beta chain sequence. There are 12 residues in the CDR3. Germline V gene lookup returns CDR1 SGHTA and CDR2 FQGNSA. V lost 5 bases and J 5 bases, leaving 9 bases between the germline ends. Libraries were prepared by immunoSEQ multiplex PCR; TCRdb keeps only in-frame clonotypes and omits some of them. The sample consists of some 300,000 clones, around 85% of them appearing once. This sample is drawn from a study of Ad26.COV2.S vaccination and SARS-CoV-2 variants. Regarding treatment: over 15 received Ad26.COV2.S at low or high dose, single or two shots; 5 received placebo; per-sample allocation not given. Following the first vaccine or placebo injection, samples were taken on day 63.

The clonotype originates from a person aged 18-60 years who received the Ad26.COV2.S COVID-19 vaccine or a placebo. This sequence joins TRBV7-2 and TRBJ1-2; no definite D call. This specimen was peripheral blood, taken in a trial of Ad26.COV2.S vaccine versus placebo. CDR3 coding DNA: TGTGCCAGCAGCCCACGGTTATATGGCTACACCTTC. Its translation is CASSPRLYGYTF.